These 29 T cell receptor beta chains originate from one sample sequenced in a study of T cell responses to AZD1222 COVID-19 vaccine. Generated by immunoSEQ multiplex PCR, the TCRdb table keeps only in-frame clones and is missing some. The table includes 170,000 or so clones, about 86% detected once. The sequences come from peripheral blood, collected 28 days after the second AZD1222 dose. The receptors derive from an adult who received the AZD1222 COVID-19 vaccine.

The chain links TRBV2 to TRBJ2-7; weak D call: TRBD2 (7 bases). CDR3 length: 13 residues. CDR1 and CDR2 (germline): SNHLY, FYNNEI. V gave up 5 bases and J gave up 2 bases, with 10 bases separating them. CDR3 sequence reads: CASSRGGPYEQYF. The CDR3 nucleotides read TGTGCCAGCAGTAGGGGGGGCCCCTACGAGCAGTACTTC.

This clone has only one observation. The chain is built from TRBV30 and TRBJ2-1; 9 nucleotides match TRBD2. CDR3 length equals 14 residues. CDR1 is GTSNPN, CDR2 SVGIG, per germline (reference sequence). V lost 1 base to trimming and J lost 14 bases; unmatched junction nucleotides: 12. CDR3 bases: TGTGCCTGGAGTGCCGGGGGGATAGCGGGGGACGAGTTCTTC. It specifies CAWSAGGIAGDEFF.

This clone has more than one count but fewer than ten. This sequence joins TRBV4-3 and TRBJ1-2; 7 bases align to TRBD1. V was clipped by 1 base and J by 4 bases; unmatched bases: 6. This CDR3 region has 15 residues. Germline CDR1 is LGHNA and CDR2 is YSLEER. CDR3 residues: CASSQVSGGGYGYTF. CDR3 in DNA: TGCGCCAGCAGCCAAGTGTCAGGGGGGGGCTATGGCTACACCTTC.

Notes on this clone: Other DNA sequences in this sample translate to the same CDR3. The CDR3 spells CASSLAGEQETQYF. The CDR3 bases are TGTGCCAGCAGTTTAGCGGGGGAGCAAGAGACCCAGTACTTC. The chain links TRBV28 to TRBJ2-5, with 7 bases lining up with TRBD2. Germline-derived CDR1 and CDR2 are MDHEN and SYDVKM. Losses at the gene ends were 2 bases for V and 2 bases for J; bases not matched to a gene: 2. The CDR3 spans 14 residues.

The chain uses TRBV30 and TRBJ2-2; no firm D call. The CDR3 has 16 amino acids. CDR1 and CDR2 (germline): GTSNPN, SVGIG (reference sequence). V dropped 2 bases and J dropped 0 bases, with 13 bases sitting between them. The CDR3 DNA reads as TGTGCCTGGAGTCCCTCGCCACAGCCGAACACCGGGGAGCTGTTTTTT. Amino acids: CAWSPSPQPNTGELFF. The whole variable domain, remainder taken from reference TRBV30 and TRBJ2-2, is SQTIHQWPATLVQPVGSPLSLECTVEGTSNPNLYWYRQAAGRGLQLLFYSVGIGQISSEVPQNLSASRPQDRQFILSSKKLLLSDSGFYLCAWSPSPQPNTGELFFGEGSRLTVL.

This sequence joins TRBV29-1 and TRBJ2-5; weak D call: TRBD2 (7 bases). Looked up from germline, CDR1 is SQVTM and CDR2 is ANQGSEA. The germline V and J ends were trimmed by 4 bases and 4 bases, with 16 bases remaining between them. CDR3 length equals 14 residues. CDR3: CSVGYYGGRETQYF. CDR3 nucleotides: TGCAGCGTTGGGTACTACGGGGGGCGAGAGACCCAGTACTTC.

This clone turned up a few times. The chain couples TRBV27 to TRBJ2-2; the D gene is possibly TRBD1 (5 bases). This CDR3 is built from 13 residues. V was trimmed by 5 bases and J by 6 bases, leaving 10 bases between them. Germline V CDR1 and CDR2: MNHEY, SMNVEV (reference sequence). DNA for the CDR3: TGTGCCAGCAGTGTCAGGGTGGCCGGGGAGCTGTTTTTT. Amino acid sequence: CASSVRVAGELFF.

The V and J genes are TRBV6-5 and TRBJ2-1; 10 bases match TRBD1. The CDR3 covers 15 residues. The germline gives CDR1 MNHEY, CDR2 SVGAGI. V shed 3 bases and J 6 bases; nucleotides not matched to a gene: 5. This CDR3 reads CASSYLGQGINEQFF. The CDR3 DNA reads TGTGCCAGCAGTTATCTGGGACAGGGGATCAATGAGCAGTTCTTC.

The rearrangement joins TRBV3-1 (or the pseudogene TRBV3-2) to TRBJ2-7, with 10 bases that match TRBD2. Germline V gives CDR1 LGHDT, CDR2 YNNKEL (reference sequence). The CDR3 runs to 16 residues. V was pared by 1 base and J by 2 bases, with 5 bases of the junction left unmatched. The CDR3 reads CASSQGWLAGAYEQYF. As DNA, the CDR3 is TGTGCCAGCAGCCAAGGGTGGCTAGCGGGGGCCTACGAGCAGTACTTC.

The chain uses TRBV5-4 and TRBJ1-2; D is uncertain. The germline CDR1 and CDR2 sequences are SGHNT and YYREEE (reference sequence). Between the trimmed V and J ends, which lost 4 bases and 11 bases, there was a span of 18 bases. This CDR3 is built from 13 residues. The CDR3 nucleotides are TGTGCCAGCAGCCCAGCCGGGCGGCTCCCATACACCTTC. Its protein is CASSPAGRLPYTF. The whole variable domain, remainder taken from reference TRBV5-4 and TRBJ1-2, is ETGVTQSPTHLIKTRGQQVTLRCSSQSGHNTVSWYQQALGQGPQFIFQYYREEENGRGNFPPRFSGLQFPNYSSELNVNALELDDSALYLCASSPAGRLPYTFGSGTRLTVV.

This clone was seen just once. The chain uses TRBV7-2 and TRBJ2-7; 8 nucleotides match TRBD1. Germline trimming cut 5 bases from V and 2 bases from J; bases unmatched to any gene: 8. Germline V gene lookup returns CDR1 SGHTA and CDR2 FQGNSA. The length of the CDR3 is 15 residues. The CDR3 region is CASSPRTGPTYEQYF. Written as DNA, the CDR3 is TGTGCCAGCAGCCCCAGGACAGGGCCCACCTACGAGCAGTACTTC. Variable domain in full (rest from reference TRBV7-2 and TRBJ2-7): GAGVSQSPSNKVTEKGKDVELRCDPISGHTALYWYRQSLGQGLEFLIYFQGNSAPDKSGLPSDRFSAERTGGSVSTLTIQRTQQEDSAVYLCASSPRTGPTYEQYFGPGTRLTVT.

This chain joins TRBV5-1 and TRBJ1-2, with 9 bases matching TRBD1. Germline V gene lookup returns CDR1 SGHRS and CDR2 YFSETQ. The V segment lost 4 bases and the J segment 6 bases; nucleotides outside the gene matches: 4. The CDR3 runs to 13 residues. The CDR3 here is CASSAGTGNGYTF. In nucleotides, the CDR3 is TGCGCCAGCAGCGCAGGGACAGGGAATGGCTACACCTTC.

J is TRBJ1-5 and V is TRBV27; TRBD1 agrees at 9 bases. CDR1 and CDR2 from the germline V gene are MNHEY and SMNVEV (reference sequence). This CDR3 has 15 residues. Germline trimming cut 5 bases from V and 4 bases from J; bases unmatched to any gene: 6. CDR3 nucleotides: TGTGCCAGCAGTAAGACAGGGGGAAGGAATCAGCCCCAGCATTTT. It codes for CASSKTGGRNQPQHF.

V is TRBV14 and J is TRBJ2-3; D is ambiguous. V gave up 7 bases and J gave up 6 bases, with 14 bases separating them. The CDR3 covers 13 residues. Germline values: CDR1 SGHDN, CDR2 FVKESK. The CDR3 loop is CASTRIDEDTQYF. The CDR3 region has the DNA TGTGCCAGCACCAGAATAGATGAGGATACGCAGTATTTT.

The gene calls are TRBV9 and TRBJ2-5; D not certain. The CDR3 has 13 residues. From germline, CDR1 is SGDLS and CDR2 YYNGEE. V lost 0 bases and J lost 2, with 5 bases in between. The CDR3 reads CASSVAQQETQYF. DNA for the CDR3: TGTGCCAGCAGCGTAGCCCAGCAAGAGACCCAGTACTTC.

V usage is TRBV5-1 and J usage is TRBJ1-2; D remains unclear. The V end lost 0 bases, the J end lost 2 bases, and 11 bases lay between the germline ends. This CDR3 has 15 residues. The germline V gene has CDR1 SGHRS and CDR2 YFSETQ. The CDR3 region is CASSLDAGTNYGYTF. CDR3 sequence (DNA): TGCGCCAGCAGCTTGGATGCAGGAACAAACTATGGCTACACCTTC.

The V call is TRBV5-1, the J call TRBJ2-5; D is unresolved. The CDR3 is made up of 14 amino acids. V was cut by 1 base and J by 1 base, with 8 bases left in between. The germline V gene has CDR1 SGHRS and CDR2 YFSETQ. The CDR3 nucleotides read TGCGCCAGCAGCTTGAGGACCTCCCAAGAGACCCAGTACTTC. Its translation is CASSLRTSQETQYF.

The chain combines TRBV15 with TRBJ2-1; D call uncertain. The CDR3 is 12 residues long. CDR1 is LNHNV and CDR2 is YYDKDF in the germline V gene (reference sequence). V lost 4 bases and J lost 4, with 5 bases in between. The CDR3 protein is CATSMGYNEQFF. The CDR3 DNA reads TGTGCCACCAGCATGGGTTACAATGAGCAGTTCTTC.

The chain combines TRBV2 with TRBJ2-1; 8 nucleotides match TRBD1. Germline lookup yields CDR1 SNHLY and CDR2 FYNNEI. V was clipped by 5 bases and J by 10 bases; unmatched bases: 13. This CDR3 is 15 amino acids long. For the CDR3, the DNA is TGTGCCAGCAGTTTTCGAGGACAGGGATTAGGAGAGCAGTTCTTC. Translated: CASSFRGQGLGEQFF.

DNA of the CDR3: TGCGCCAGCAGCCAAGATCGGGGTTTATCCTACAATGAGCAGTTCTTC. It is translated as CASSQDRGLSYNEQFF. V is TRBV4-3 and J is TRBJ2-1, with a weak D call TRBD2 (5 bases). CDR1 LGHNA and CDR2 YSLEER come from the germline V gene. The CDR3 length is 16 residues. With 0 bases removed from V and 1 base from J, the gap between germline ends came to 10 bases.

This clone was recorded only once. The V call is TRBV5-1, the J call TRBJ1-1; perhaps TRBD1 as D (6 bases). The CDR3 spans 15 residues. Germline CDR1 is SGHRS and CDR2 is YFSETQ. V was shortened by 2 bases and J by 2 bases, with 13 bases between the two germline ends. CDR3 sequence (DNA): TGCGCCAGCAGCTTCGGCCAGGGGAGAAACACTGAAGCTTTCTTT. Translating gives CASSFGQGRNTEAFF.

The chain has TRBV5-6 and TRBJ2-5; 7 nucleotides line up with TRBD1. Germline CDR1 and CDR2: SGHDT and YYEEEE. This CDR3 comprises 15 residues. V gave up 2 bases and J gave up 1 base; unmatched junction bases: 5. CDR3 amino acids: CASSFRQGIQETQYF. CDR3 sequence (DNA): TGTGCCAGCAGCTTCCGACAGGGTATCCAAGAGACCCAGTACTTC.

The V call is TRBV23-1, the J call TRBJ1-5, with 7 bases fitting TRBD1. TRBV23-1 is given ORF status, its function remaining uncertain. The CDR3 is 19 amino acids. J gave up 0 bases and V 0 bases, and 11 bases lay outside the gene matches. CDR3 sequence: CASSQSGRGAPYSNQPQHF. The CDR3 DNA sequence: TGCGCCAGCAGTCAATCCGGCAGGGGGGCCCCTTATAGCAATCAGCCCCAGCATTTT.

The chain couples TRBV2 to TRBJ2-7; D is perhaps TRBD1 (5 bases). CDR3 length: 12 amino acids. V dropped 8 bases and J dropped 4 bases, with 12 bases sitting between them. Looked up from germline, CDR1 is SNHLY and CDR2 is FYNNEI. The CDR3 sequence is CASGQGKYEQYF. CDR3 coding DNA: TGTGCCAGCGGGCAGGGTAAGTACGAGCAGTACTTC.

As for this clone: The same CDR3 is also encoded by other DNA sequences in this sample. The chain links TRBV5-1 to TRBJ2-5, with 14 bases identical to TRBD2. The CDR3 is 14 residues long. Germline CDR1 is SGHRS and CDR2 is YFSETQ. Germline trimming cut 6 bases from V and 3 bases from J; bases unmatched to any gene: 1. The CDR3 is CASTTSGGEETQYF. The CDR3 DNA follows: TGCGCCAGCACGACTAGCGGGGGGGAAGAGACCCAGTACTTC.

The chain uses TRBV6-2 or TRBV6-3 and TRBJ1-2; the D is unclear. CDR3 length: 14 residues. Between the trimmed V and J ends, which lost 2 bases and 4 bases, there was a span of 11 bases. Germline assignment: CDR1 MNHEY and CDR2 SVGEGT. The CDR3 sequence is CASSYNNGLYGYTF. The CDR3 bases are TGTGCCAGCAGTTACAACAACGGTCTCTATGGCTACACCTTC.

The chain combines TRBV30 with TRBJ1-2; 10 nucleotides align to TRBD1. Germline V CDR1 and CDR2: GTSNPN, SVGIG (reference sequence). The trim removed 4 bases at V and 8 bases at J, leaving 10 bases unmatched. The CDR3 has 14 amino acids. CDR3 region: CAWIRDRGLRGYTF. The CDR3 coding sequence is TGTGCCTGGATAAGAGACAGGGGGCTCCGGGGCTACACCTTC.

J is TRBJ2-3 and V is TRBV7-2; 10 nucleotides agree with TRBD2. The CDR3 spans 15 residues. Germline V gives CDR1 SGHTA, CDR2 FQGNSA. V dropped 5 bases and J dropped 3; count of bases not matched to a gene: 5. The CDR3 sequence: CASSRSGGVTDTQYF. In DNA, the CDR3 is TGTGCCAGCAGCCGGAGCGGGGGGGTTACAGATACGCAGTATTTT.

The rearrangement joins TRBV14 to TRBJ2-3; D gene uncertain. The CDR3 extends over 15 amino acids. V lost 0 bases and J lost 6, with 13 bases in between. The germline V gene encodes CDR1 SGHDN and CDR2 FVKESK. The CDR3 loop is CASSQDGGRWDTQYF. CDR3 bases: TGTGCCAGCAGCCAAGATGGCGGCAGGTGGGATACGCAGTATTTT.